One and the same sample provided the 30 T cell receptor beta chains below, sequenced in a study of response to subunit inactivated influenza vaccine. TCRdb processed the RT-PCR reads anew with MiXCR; each CDR3 protein has one entry. Here the sample spans approximately 700,000 distinct CDR3 sequences, around 16% being singletons. The source was PBMCs from blood, collected approximately 12 days after vaccination. The receptors derive from a man aged 50 to 59 who received an inactivated influenza vaccine.

CDR3 coding DNA: TGTGCCAGCAGCCCCCAGACAGGAGACACTGAAGCTTTCTTT. Its translation: CASSPQTGDTEAFF. The chain carries TRBV6-1 and TRBJ1-1; D is perhaps TRBD1 (6 bases). Germline loops: CDR1 MNHNS, CDR2 SASEGT. V was cut by 6 bases and J by 3 bases, with 14 bases left in between. The CDR3 runs 14 residues.

The chain links TRBV9 to TRBJ2-1, with 11 bases lining up with TRBD2. This CDR3 has 17 residues. Germline V lookup: CDR1 SGDLS, CDR2 YYNGEE. J lost 6 bases, V lost 0 bases, and 8 bases had no gene match. The CDR3 sequence: CASSVAPGLAGSNEQFF. The CDR3 nucleotides are TGTGCCAGCAGCGTAGCTCCCGGACTAGCGGGCAGCAATGAGCAGTTCTTC.

This clonotype was counted a few times. V gene TRBV18 combines with J gene TRBJ2-7; a weak D match, TRBD2 (5 bases). This CDR3 region has 13 residues. From germline, CDR1 is KGHSH and CDR2 LQKENI. Trimming cost V 3 bases and J 6 bases, with 12 bases left between them. CDR3 bases: TGTGCCAGCTCACCGGGAATAGAGGGCGAGCAGTACTTC. The encoded protein is CASSPGIEGEQYF.

V gene TRBV5-1 combines with J gene TRBJ1-5; a weak D match, TRBD1 (6 bases). Germline V gene sequence: CDR1 SGHRS, CDR2 YFSETQ. The CDR3 runs to 15 residues. Deletions cut 0 bases from V and 5 bases from J, with 12 bases between. The chain's CDR3 is CASSLGGDTYQPQHF. The CDR3 region has the DNA TGCGCCAGCAGCTTGGGTGGGGACACTTATCAGCCCCAGCATTTT.

This clonotype turned up a few times. In DNA, the CDR3 is TGCGCCAGCAGCCAAGATCTTCGAAAGACAGGGAGCTCCTACGAGCAGTACTTC. Protein: CASSQDLRKTGSSYEQYF. The chain links TRBV4-3 to TRBJ2-7; 7 bases agree with TRBD1. CDR3 length: 18 residues. V trimming: 0 bases; J trimming: 0 bases; junction bases outside the gene matches: 11. In germline, CDR1 is LGHNA, CDR2 YSLEER.

The chain uses TRBV18 and TRBJ1-3; D is unclear. Germline V gene data show CDR1 as KGHSH and CDR2 as LQKENI. V was trimmed by 0 bases and J by 1 base, leaving 10 bases between them. The length of the CDR3 is 16 residues. CDR3 sequence reads: CASSPPGGISGNTIYF. The CDR3 coding sequence is TGTGCCAGCTCACCACCGGGCGGGATATCTGGAAACACCATATATTTT.

This clonotype was picked up one time. This chain uses TRBV11-2 with TRBJ2-1; 7 positions agree with TRBD2. Germline values: CDR1 SGHAT, CDR2 FQNNGV. The CDR3 is made up of 17 amino acids. V was clipped by 2 bases and J by 2 bases; unmatched bases: 9. In nucleotides, the CDR3 is TGTGCCAGCAGCTTACTGCGGGGGATCGGGCCCTACAATGAGCAGTTCTTC. Its translation: CASSLLRGIGPYNEQFF. The full variable domain, with the rest looked up from reference TRBV11-2 and TRBJ2-1, is EAGVAQSPRYKIIEKRQSVAFWCNPISGHATLYWYQQILGQGPKLLIQFQNNGVVDDSQLPKDRFSAERLKGVDSTLKIQPAKLEDSAVYLCASSLLRGIGPYNEQFFGPGTRLTVL.

The V gene is TRBV10-3, the J gene TRBJ2-2, with a weak D call TRBD2 (5 bases). Trimming pared 6 bases from V and 4 bases from J, leaving 12 bases between. This CDR3 has 14 residues. Germline loops: CDR1 ENHRY, CDR2 SYGVKD. DNA for the CDR3: TGTGCCATCAGCACGGGGTTGGGCACCGGGGAGCTGTTTTTT. It specifies CAISTGLGTGELFF.

This rearrangement joins TRBV6-1 to TRBJ1-5; 8 bases are shared with TRBD1. The CDR3 is made up of 14 amino acids. CDR1 and CDR2 (germline): MNHNS, SASEGT. V dropped 7 bases and J dropped 6; count of bases not matched to a gene: 8. CDR3 loop: CASTPRGLSQPQHF. The DNA of the CDR3 is TGTGCCAGCACCCCCAGGGGGCTCAGTCAGCCCCAGCATTTT.

At least ten counts were recorded for this clonotype. CDR3 residues: CASSQGQGYYNEQFF. The DNA for the CDR3 is TGTGCCAGCAGCCAGGGACAGGGGTACTACAATGAGCAGTTCTTC. The rearrangement links TRBV3-1 to TRBJ2-1, with 10 bases lining up with TRBD1. The V gene end was trimmed by 3 bases and the J gene end by 3 bases; junction bases not matched to a gene: 2. Looked up from germline, CDR1 is LGHDT and CDR2 is YNNKEL (reference sequence). The CDR3 extends over 15 amino acids.

The table lists this clonotype with a few counts. V gene TRBV7-9 combines with J gene TRBJ2-7, with 7 bases identical to TRBD1. The CDR3 contains 14 residues. Germline CDR1 SEHNR, CDR2 FQNEAQ (reference sequence). The junction had 4 bases not matched to a gene; V was cut back by 4 bases and J by 1 base. The CDR3 sequence is CASSSQTGSYEQYF. CDR3 bases: TGTGCCAGCAGCTCGCAGACAGGGTCCTACGAGCAGTACTTC. The whole variable domain, filled in from reference TRBV7-9 and TRBJ2-7, reads DTGVSQNPRHKITKRGQNVTFRCDPISEHNRLYWYRQTLGQGPEFLTYFQNEAQLEKSRLLSDRFSAERPKGSFSTLEIQRTEQGDSAMYLCASSSQTGSYEQYFGPGTRLTVT.

This clonotype was recorded many times. The rearrangement uses TRBV6-6 and TRBJ1-1, with no clear D. In germline, CDR1 is MNHNY, CDR2 SVGAGI (reference sequence). CDR3 length: 13 amino acids. Trimming removed 2 bases at V and 1 base at J, with 5 bases between. The CDR3 DNA is TGTGCCAGCAGTTACGACGGGAACACTGAAGCTTTCTTT. It specifies CASSYDGNTEAFF.

This chain links TRBV4-2 with TRBJ1-5; a weak D match, TRBD1 (5 bases). CDR1 is LGHNA, CDR2 YNFKEQ, per germline. V lost 1 base and J 9 bases, leaving 16 bases between the germline ends. The CDR3 covers 15 residues. CDR3 loop: CASSQVETVGLPQHF. DNA for the CDR3: TGTGCCAGCAGCCAAGTGGAGACAGTGGGCCTGCCCCAGCATTTT.

The chain couples TRBV18 to TRBJ2-7; D may correspond to TRBD1 or TRBD2 (5 bases each). Germline CDR1 reads KGHSH; CDR2 reads LQKENI. There are 14 residues in the CDR3. V was pared by 6 bases and J by 5 bases, with 17 bases between. CDR3 coding DNA: TGTGCCAGCTCGTCCGGGGCCACTTACAACGAGCAGTACTTC. As protein: CASSSGATYNEQYF. Combining the CDR3 with reference TRBV18 and TRBJ2-7 gives the whole variable domain NAGVMQNPRHLVRRRGQEARLRCSPMKGHSHVYWYRQLPEEGLKFMVYLQKENIIDESGMPKERFSAEFPKEGPSILRIQQVVRGDSAAYFCASSSGATYNEQYFGPGTRLTVT.

This clonotype was picked up a small number of times. The chain uses TRBV25-1 and TRBJ1-5; no reliable D call. This CDR3 has 12 residues. Germline CDR1 is MGHDK and CDR2 is SYGVNS. The ends were cut back, 3 bases at V and 9 bases at J, with 9 bases in the middle. DNA for the CDR3: TGTGCCAGCAGTGATGGAATGGGGCCCCAGCATTTT. It encodes CASSDGMGPQHF.

The rearrangement links TRBV28 to TRBJ2-1; TRBD2 agrees at 8 bases. The CDR3 contains 15 residues. The J segment lost 6 bases and the V segment lost 7 bases, leaving 11 bases of the junction unmatched. Per germline, CDR1 MDHEN and CDR2 SYDVKM. This CDR3 is CASNYGGARSNEQFF. The CDR3 bases are TGTGCCAGCAACTACGGGGGGGCTCGTAGCAATGAGCAGTTCTTC. Complete variable domain (other parts from reference TRBV28 and TRBJ2-1): DVKVTQSSRYLVKRTGEKVFLECVQDMDHENMFWYRQDPGLGLRLIYFSYDVKMKEKGDIPEGYSVSREKKERFSLILESASTNQTSMYLCASNYGGARSNEQFFGPGTRLTVL.

The V call is TRBV12-3 or TRBV12-4, the J call TRBJ1-1; 10 bases map to TRBD1. The junction had 4 bases not matched to a gene; V was cut back by 5 bases and J by 4 bases. This CDR3 is built from 14 residues. The CDR3 protein is CASSPDRGLTEAFF. The CDR3 DNA follows: TGTGCCAGCAGTCCAGACAGGGGGCTCACTGAAGCTTTCTTT.

The chain has TRBV6-6 and TRBJ1-5; weak D call: TRBD1 (6 bases). Germline V lookup: CDR1 MNHNY, CDR2 SVGAGI (reference sequence). The length of the CDR3 is 13 residues. V was shortened by 6 bases and J by 4 bases, with 10 bases between the two germline ends. CDR3 nucleotide sequence: TGTGCCAGCAGAGGACAGCTAAATCAGCCCCAGCATTTT. It translates to CASRGQLNQPQHF.

The chain carries TRBV5-1 and TRBJ2-4, with TRBD1 matching 7 bases. V trimming: 2 bases; J trimming: 0 bases; junction bases outside the gene matches: 11. The CDR3 loop spans 18 amino acids. Per the germline V gene, CDR1 is SGHRS and CDR2 is YFSETQ. The CDR3 bases are TGCGCCAGCAGCTTCGGCGAGACAGGGAACTTAGCCAAAAACATTCAGTACTTC. It codes for CASSFGETGNLAKNIQYF.

V usage is TRBV12-3 or TRBV12-4 and J usage is TRBJ2-1; 10 bases are a match to TRBD2. CDR3 length: 15 residues. Unmatched junction bases numbered 4, after V lost 1 base and J lost 7 bases. CDR3 in amino acids: CASSLGGLALNEQFF. The CDR3 nucleotides read TGTGCCAGCAGTTTAGGGGGACTAGCGTTAAATGAGCAGTTCTTC.

The J gene is TRBJ2-1, the V gene TRBV30; possibly TRBD2 for D (6 bases). The CDR3 is 15 amino acids. The germline V and J ends were trimmed by 0 bases and 4 bases, with 13 bases remaining between them. Germline V gives CDR1 GTSNPN, CDR2 SVGIG (reference sequence). In DNA form, the CDR3 reads TGTGCCTGGAGTGTCGGGCCGGGGGTTTACAATGAGCAGTTCTTC. Translated, it gives CAWSVGPGVYNEQFF.

This clonotype was recorded at least ten times. The chain has TRBV20-1 and TRBJ2-7, with 7 bases that match TRBD1. CDR3 length: 14 amino acids. Losses at the gene ends were 2 bases for V and 3 bases for J; bases not matched to a gene: 7. Per germline, CDR1 DFQATT and CDR2 SNEGSKA (reference sequence). CDR3 amino acids: CSARRTGESYEQYF. CDR3 sequence (DNA): TGCAGTGCTAGAAGGACAGGTGAAAGCTACGAGCAGTACTTC.

The table lists this clonotype with a few counts. This chain joins TRBV12-3 or TRBV12-4 and TRBJ1-3; D is perhaps TRBD1 (5 bases). V was trimmed by 6 bases and J by 4 bases, leaving 13 bases between them. This CDR3 has 14 amino acids. CDR3 protein: CASSPRALGNTIYF. The CDR3 nucleotides read TGTGCCAGCAGCCCCAGGGCGTTAGGAAACACCATATATTTT.

This clonotype was counted only a few times. The chain employs TRBV4-2 and TRBJ1-3; TRBD1 matches at 7 bases. Germline V gene data show CDR1 as LGHNA and CDR2 as YNFKEQ. V lost 0 bases and J lost 0; bases outside the gene matches: 8. The CDR3 is made up of 18 amino acids. Here the CDR3 reads CASSQDPRGRFSGNTIYF. CDR3 DNA sequence: TGTGCCAGCAGCCAAGATCCCAGGGGGAGATTCTCTGGAAACACCATATATTTT.

This clonotype has only one observation. This rearrangement joins TRBV4-1 to TRBJ1-2; perhaps TRBD1 as D (6 bases). This CDR3 contains 14 residues. Trimming pared 4 bases from V and 4 bases from J, leaving 13 bases between. Germline-derived CDR1 and CDR2 are MGHRA and YSYEKL. CDR3 residues: CASSPSQGFYGYTF. In nucleotides, the CDR3 is TGCGCCAGCAGCCCCTCACAGGGATTCTATGGCTACACCTTC.

V usage is TRBV20-1 and J usage is TRBJ2-7; D gene unclear. This CDR3 comprises 14 residues. Germline V gene sequence: CDR1 DFQATT, CDR2 SNEGSKA (reference sequence). With 3 bases removed from V and 2 bases from J, the gap between germline ends came to 14 bases. DNA of the CDR3: TGCAGTGCTAGCAATTTAGCTGGTCCCTACGAGCAGTACTTC. This sequence encodes CSASNLAGPYEQYF.

V gene TRBV14 combines with J gene TRBJ2-6, with D possibly TRBD2 on 5 matching bases. The CDR3 has 16 residues. V dropped 2 bases and J dropped 3 bases, with 11 bases sitting between them. Germline values: CDR1 SGHDN, CDR2 FVKESK. CDR3 coding DNA: TGTGCCAGCAGCCAATTTCGGGGTTATGGGGCCAACGTCCTGACTTTC. It specifies CASSQFRGYGANVLTF.

The gene calls are TRBV15 and TRBJ2-7, with D perhaps TRBD1 (6 bases). The germline V gene encodes CDR1 LNHNV and CDR2 YYDKDF (reference sequence). V lost 0 bases and J 0 bases, leaving 9 bases between the germline ends. There are 15 residues in the CDR3. The CDR3 spells CATSRERTASYEQYF. The DNA of the CDR3 is TGTGCCACCAGCAGAGAACGGACAGCCTCCTACGAGCAGTACTTC.

CDR3 loop: CASSWVSGVSEQFF. The CDR3 DNA is TGTGCCAGCAGTTGGGTCTCAGGGGTGTCGGAGCAGTTCTTC. The chain has TRBV6-2 or TRBV6-3 and TRBJ2-1; weak D call: TRBD1 (6 bases). V was shortened by 4 bases and J by 10 bases, with 17 bases between the two germline ends. CDR1 is MNHEY and CDR2 is SVGEGT in the germline V gene. The CDR3 contains 14 residues.

The CDR3 nucleotides are TGTGCCAGCAGCGGGGACGCGGACAGATACACCGGGGAGCTGTTTTTT. Amino acid sequence: CASSGDADRYTGELFF. The V call is TRBV7-9, the J call TRBJ2-2, with D maybe TRBD1 (6 bases). The CDR3 has 16 residues. Germline CDR1 is SEHNR and CDR2 is FQNEAQ (reference sequence). Trimming cost V 5 bases and J 3 bases, with 16 bases left between them.